These 23 T cell receptor beta chains originate from one sample sequenced in a study of cytomegalovirus exposure and HLA in healthy donors (dated by TCRdb to 2017 to 2019). Preparation of the library involved the immunoSEQ multiplex PCR assay. This is the immuneACCESS table as TCRdb keeps it, with only in-frame sequences that have V and J called. A part of the clones is gone; compared with another copy, unresolved V genes explain less than half, and the rest is unexplained. The table for this sample lists over 150,000 clones; about 80% of them were counted only once. The ten most abundant clones make up approximately 3% of the sample. Specimen: PBMCs. The receptors derive from a woman under 30 in good health and CMV-seropositive.

The V and J genes are TRBV11-2 and TRBJ2-7, with a possible D match to TRBD2 (6 bases). CDR1 SGHAT and CDR2 FQNNGV come from the germline V gene. The CDR3 contains 14 residues. The V end lost 5 bases, the J end lost 5 bases, and 16 bases lay between the germline ends. In nucleotides, the CDR3 is TGTGCCAGCAGCCCCTCCGGGAGACCCCACGAGCAGTACTTC. The encoded protein is CASSPSGRPHEQYF. The full variable domain, in which reference TRBV11-2 and TRBJ2-7 provide the parts outside the CDR3, is EAGVAQSPRYKIIEKRQSVAFWCNPISGHATLYWYQQILGQGPKLLIQFQNNGVVDDSQLPKDRFSAERLKGVDSTLKIQPAKLEDSAVYLCASSPSGRPHEQYFGPGTRLTVT.

The V and J genes are TRBV2 and TRBJ1-1; TRBD1 is a possible D gene (6 bases). The ends were cut back, 8 bases at V and 5 bases at J, with 18 bases in the middle. The CDR3 runs to 14 residues. CDR1 and CDR2 (germline): SNHLY, FYNNEI. The CDR3 DNA reads as TGTGCCAGCGGCGGCGGGGGCAGATGGACTGAAGCTTTCTTT. Protein sequence: CASGGGGRWTEAFF.

The rearrangement uses TRBV7-9 and TRBJ1-4, with a weak D call TRBD1 (5 bases). The CDR3 sequence is 15 residues long. V was clipped by 4 bases and J by 2 bases, with 11 bases between them. Germline V lookup: CDR1 SEHNR, CDR2 FQNEAQ (reference sequence). The CDR3 DNA follows: TGTGCCAGCAGCTCCAAGGGGTACACTAATGAAAAACTGTTTTTT. Protein sequence: CASSSKGYTNEKLFF.

V gene TRBV6-6 combines with J gene TRBJ1-2; the match to TRBD1 covers 9 bases. Trimming took 4 bases from V and 6 from J; bases not matched to a gene: 6. This CDR3 spans 14 amino acids. Looked up from germline, CDR1 is MNHNY and CDR2 is SVGAGI (reference sequence). CDR3 residues: CASSFTGGADGYTF. CDR3 DNA: TGTGCCAGCAGTTTTACAGGGGGCGCGGATGGCTACACCTTC.

The chain uses TRBV7-2 and TRBJ2-1; TRBD2 matches at 8 bases. Germline CDR1 is SGHTA and CDR2 is FQGNSA. Trimming at V came to 0 bases and at J to 4 bases, leaving 2 bases not matched to a gene. The CDR3 consists of 15 residues. In nucleotides, the CDR3 is TGTGCCAGCAGCTTAGCGGCGGGAGGTTACAATGAGCAGTTCTTC. Protein sequence: CASSLAAGGYNEQFF.

J is TRBJ2-1 and V is TRBV29-1, with D unclear. Germline CDR1 and CDR2: SQVTM and ANQGSEA. V shed 7 bases and J shed 8 bases, with 12 bases lying between them. The CDR3 extends over 11 amino acids. The CDR3 DNA is TGCAGCGGCAACACCCGCTATGAGCAGTTCTTC. As protein: CSGNTRYEQFF.

The CDR3 spells CASSYLRDRGTGELFF. In DNA form, the CDR3 reads TGTGCCAGCAGTTATCTCCGGGACAGGGGTACCGGGGAGCTGTTTTTT. The chain carries TRBV6-7 and TRBJ2-2, with 10 bases fitting TRBD1. TRBV6-7 is filed as an ORF, its function uncertain. This CDR3 contains 16 residues. J gave up 5 bases and V 3 bases, and 6 bases lay outside the gene matches.

This chain links TRBV5-6 with TRBJ2-5; 10 positions agree with TRBD2. V dropped 5 bases and J dropped 1; count of bases not matched to a gene: 5. Germline lookup yields CDR1 SGHDT and CDR2 YYEEEE. CDR3 size: 15 residues. The CDR3 loop reads CASSSGLAAQETQYF. CDR3 bases: TGTGCCAGCAGTTCCGGACTAGCGGCCCAAGAGACCCAGTACTTC. The full variable domain, in which reference TRBV5-6 and TRBJ2-5 provide the parts outside the CDR3, is DAGVTQSPTHLIKTRGQQVTLRCSPKSGHDTVSWYQQALGQGPQFIFQYYEEEERQRGNFPDRFSGHQFPNYSSELNVNALLLGDSALYLCASSSGLAAQETQYFGPGTRLLVL.

The chain employs TRBV4-1 and TRBJ2-3, with 9 positions matching TRBD2. Germline V gene data show CDR1 as MGHRA and CDR2 as YSYEKL. The junction had 10 bases not matched to a gene; V was cut back by 0 bases and J by 6 bases. The CDR3 totals 17 residues. CDR3: CASSQESGGLASDTQYF. The CDR3, as DNA: TGCGCCAGCAGCCAAGAGTCTGGGGGACTAGCAAGTGATACGCAGTATTTT.

V usage is TRBV4-2 and J usage is TRBJ1-2; TRBD1 aligns across 9 bases. CDR1 is LGHNA, CDR2 YNFKEQ, per germline. Trimming took 2 bases from V and 6 from J; bases not matched to a gene: 4. This CDR3 has 14 amino acids. CDR3 nucleotides: TGTGCCAGCAGCCAATCGACAGGGGGACATGGCTACACCTTC. This gives the protein CASSQSTGGHGYTF.

J is TRBJ2-1 and V is TRBV6-5, with D possibly TRBD1 on 6 matching bases. CDR3 length: 16 residues. CDR1 is MNHEY, CDR2 SVGAGI, per germline. V lost 2 bases, J lost 4 bases, and 15 bases lay in between. The CDR3, as DNA: TGTGCCAGCAGTTACGGGGGCCGTACGGGGTACAATGAGCAGTTCTTC. Translation: CASSYGGRTGYNEQFF.

J is TRBJ2-5 and V is TRBV2, with TRBD2 matching 11 bases. The CDR3 consists of 16 residues. With V trimmed by 1 base and J by 2 bases, 3 bases remained unmatched. CDR1 and CDR2 from the germline V gene are SNHLY and FYNNEI. CDR3 sequence: CASSEVLAGGQETQYF. Here the CDR3 DNA reads TGTGCCAGCAGTGAAGTGCTAGCGGGGGGTCAAGAGACCCAGTACTTC.

The genes are TRBV9 and TRBJ2-2; 8 positions match TRBD2. Germline V gene data show CDR1 as SGDLS and CDR2 as YYNGEE. This CDR3 region has 15 residues. V lost 5 bases to trimming and J lost 2 bases; unmatched junction nucleotides: 5. The CDR3 DNA is TGTGCCAGCAGAGCGGGGGCCTTAAACACCGGGGAGCTGTTTTTT. The encoded protein is CASRAGALNTGELFF.

V usage is TRBV9 and J usage is TRBJ2-3; no reliable D call. Per germline, CDR1 SGDLS and CDR2 YYNGEE. This CDR3 is 13 amino acids long. V lost 0 bases and J lost 6, with 8 bases in between. CDR3 bases: TGTGCCAGCAGCGTAGCTCCCGAGGATACGCAGTATTTT. Translation: CASSVAPEDTQYF.

The rearrangement links TRBV29-1 to TRBJ2-5; no clear D gene. This CDR3 region has 12 residues. Germline V gene data show CDR1 as SQVTM and CDR2 as ANQGSEA. V lost 7 bases and J 1 base, leaving 10 bases between the germline ends. This CDR3 reads CSARHSQETQYF. In DNA form, the CDR3 reads TGCAGCGCCAGACACTCCCAAGAGACCCAGTACTTC.

The chain is built from TRBV10-3 and TRBJ1-5, with D perhaps matching TRBD1 (5 bases). The CDR3 length is 16 residues. V lost 2 bases and J lost 1, with 12 bases in between. Looked up from germline, CDR1 is ENHRY and CDR2 is SYGVKD. The CDR3 nucleotides read TGTGCCATCAGTGAGACCTCCCCAGGGAGCAATCAGCCCCAGCATTTT. Translating gives CAISETSPGSNQPQHF.

This clone was seen once. V usage is TRBV7-3 and J usage is TRBJ2-5; D perhaps matches TRBD1 (6 bases). The V gene's germline CDR1 is SGHTA and CDR2 FQGTGA. V was pared by 0 bases and J by 2 bases, with 10 bases between. CDR3 length: 15 amino acids. As DNA, the CDR3 is TGTGCCAGCAGCTTAACGTCGAGGGGGCAAGAGACCCAGTACTTC. It specifies CASSLTSRGQETQYF.

This chain's CDR3 is CSVARAGGRETQYF. The CDR3 DNA follows: TGCAGCGTGGCGAGAGCGGGGGGGAGAGAGACCCAGTACTTC. The chain has TRBV29-1 and TRBJ2-5; 10 nucleotides line up with TRBD2. The junction had 8 bases not matched to a gene; V was cut back by 6 bases and J by 4 bases. This CDR3 spans 14 amino acids. Germline V gives CDR1 SQVTM, CDR2 ANQGSEA.

The chain couples TRBV7-8 to TRBJ1-4; D call uncertain. This CDR3 is 13 amino acids long. Trimming stripped 4 bases from V and 5 bases from J, with 8 bases between. The germline CDR1 and CDR2 sequences are SGHVS and FQNEAQ. The CDR3 nucleotides read TGTGCCAGCAGCTCGTCTATGAATGAAAAACTGTTTTTT. This sequence encodes CASSSSMNEKLFF.

The chain links TRBV29-1 to TRBJ2-1; the D gene is possibly TRBD2 (5 bases). The length of the CDR3 is 11 residues. V lost 6 bases and J lost 8, with 11 bases in between. Per the germline V gene, CDR1 is SQVTM and CDR2 is ANQGSEA. The CDR3: CSVSEEDEQFF. The CDR3, as DNA: TGCAGCGTGAGTGAGGAGGATGAGCAGTTCTTC.

The chain links TRBV7-8 to TRBJ1-2; perhaps TRBD1 as D (5 bases). This CDR3 comprises 14 residues. CDR1 SGHVS and CDR2 FQNEAQ come from the germline V gene. Trimming left V 1 base short and J 8 bases short, with 14 bases between. CDR3 coding DNA: TGTGCCAGCAGCTTAGGAAAAGGGGCTTACGGCTACACCTTC. As protein: CASSLGKGAYGYTF.

This rearrangement joins TRBV6-1 to TRBJ1-6; D is ambiguous. The germline CDR1 and CDR2 sequences are MNHNS and SASEGT. The CDR3 spans 15 residues. Trimming left V 3 bases short and J 2 bases short, with 8 bases between. The CDR3 DNA reads as TGTGCCAGCAGTGACAGGCTGGCCTATAATTCACCCCTCCACTTT. Protein sequence: CASSDRLAYNSPLHF.

The chain couples TRBV6-5 to TRBJ2-1; the match to TRBD1 covers 9 bases. The germline V gene encodes CDR1 MNHEY and CDR2 SVGAGI. V lost 2 bases and J lost 7; bases outside the gene matches: 6. The CDR3 has 15 amino acids. Written as DNA, the CDR3 is TGTGCCAGCAGTTACCCTCCTGGGACAGGGAATGAGCAGTTCTTC. It specifies CASSYPPGTGNEQFF.